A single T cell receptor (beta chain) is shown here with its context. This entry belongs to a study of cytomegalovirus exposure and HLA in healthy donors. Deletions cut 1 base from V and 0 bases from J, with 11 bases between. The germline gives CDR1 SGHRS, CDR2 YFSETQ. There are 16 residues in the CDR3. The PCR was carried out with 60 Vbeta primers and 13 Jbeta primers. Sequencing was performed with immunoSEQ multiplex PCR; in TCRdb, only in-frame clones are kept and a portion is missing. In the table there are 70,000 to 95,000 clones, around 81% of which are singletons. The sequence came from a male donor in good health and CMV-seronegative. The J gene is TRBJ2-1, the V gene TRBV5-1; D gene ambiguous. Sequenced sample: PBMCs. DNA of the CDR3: TGCGCCAGCAGCTTGAAACAACCAAGCTCCTACAATGAGCAGTTCTTC. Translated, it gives CASSLKQPSSYNEQFF.